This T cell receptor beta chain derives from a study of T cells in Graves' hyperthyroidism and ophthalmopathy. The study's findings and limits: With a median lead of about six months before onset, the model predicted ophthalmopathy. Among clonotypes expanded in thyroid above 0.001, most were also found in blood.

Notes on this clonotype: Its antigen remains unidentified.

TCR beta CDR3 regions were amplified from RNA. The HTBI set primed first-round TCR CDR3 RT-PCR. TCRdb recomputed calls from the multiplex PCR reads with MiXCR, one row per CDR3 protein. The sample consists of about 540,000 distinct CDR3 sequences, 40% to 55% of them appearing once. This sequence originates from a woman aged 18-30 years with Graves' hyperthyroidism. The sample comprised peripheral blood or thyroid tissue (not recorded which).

The CDR3 spells CASSDGLAEYEQYF. The CDR3 DNA reads as TGTGCCAGCAGCGACGGGCTAGCGGAATACGAGCAGTACTTC. J is TRBJ2-7 and V is TRBV9, with TRBD2 matching over 7 bases. The germline V gene encodes CDR1 SGDLS and CDR2 YYNGEE. Trimming cost V 3 bases and J 4 bases; bases outside gene matches: 7. The CDR3 runs 14 residues.